This TCR beta chain is from a study of human T cells and chemical hapten exposure. Germline loops: CDR1 MGHDK, CDR2 SYGVNS. The CDR3 is made up of 14 amino acids. Deletions cut 2 bases from V and 7 bases from J, with 9 bases between. Authors' methods: Samples contained a median of 95,638 TCRs, with a range of roughly 20,000 to 750,000. One entry per CDR3 protein results from TCRdb running MiXCR on the RACE reads. These V and J calls originate from TCRdb's pipeline instead of the authors' own analysis. The top ten clones hold 2% to 2.5% of a sample with 100,000 to 150,000 distinct CDR3 sequences, roughly 12% of them seen once. Time point noted: patch test 3, about 24 weeks after DPC sensitization. Noted treatment: therapeutic diphenylcyclopropenone sensitization with weekly scalp DPC. From whole blood left unfractionated, total RNA was extracted.

The receptor comes from a woman aged 45 to 65 with alopecia areata. Some clones in this sample may be carry-over from other donors' samples. The specimen was whole blood, collected in connection with sensitization to the hapten diphenylcyclopropenone (DPC). The chain combines TRBV25-1 with TRBJ1-6, with unresolved D. The CDR3, as DNA: TGTGCCAGCAGTGAACCCCCAACCAATTCACCCCTCCACTTT. As protein: CASSEPPTNSPLHF.